This T cell receptor (beta chain) emerged from a study of a mutant IDH1 vaccine in newly diagnosed glioma (dated by TCRdb to 2020 to 2023). With respect to the entire study: Patients received eight vaccinations in weeks 1, 3, 5, 7, 11, 15, 19 and 23, corresponding to visits V03 through V10. In the chemotherapy-containing groups, vaccination started alongside temozolomide cycles, whereas in patients who had radiotherapy alone it started 4-6 weeks after radiotherapy. The roughly 30 treated patients were approximately 62% male and roughly 40% female, with a mean age of approximately 40 years. Prior to enrollment, standard therapy consisting of radiotherapy alone, temozolomide alone, or radiochemotherapy with temozolomide had been administered to patients, with the combination being received by most patients. Peripheral blood was drawn at six visits: V03 (baseline), V05, V07, V10, V12 and V13. Longitudinal TCRB deep sequencing was done for fewer than 30 treated patients, wherever samples were available for exploratory analyses.

The time point label, read with the paper, signifies: week 11, during vaccination. Each vaccine dose, consisting of 300 ug of a 20-mer mutant IDH1 peptide in Montanide, was administered subcutaneously with topical imiquimod. Donors had newly diagnosed WHO grade 3 or 4 IDH1-mutant astrocytomas with loss of nuclear ATRX. The samples were drawn from NOA16, a multicentre, single-arm, open-label phase I trial in Germany that tested a mutant IDH1 peptide vaccine in humans for the first time. The DNeasy Blood and Tissue Kit was used to extract genomic DNA from EDTA blood for TCRB sequencing. Library prep was done by the immunoSEQ multiplex PCR assay. Rearranged TCR beta chain sequences were amplified with the hsTCRB Kit following the manufacturer's protocol. Sequencing of TCRB libraries was carried out on an Illumina MiSeq. Per the source publication's procedure: Demultiplexing, trimming and gene mapping were performed with the kit vendor's proprietary platform. The table was pulled from immuneACCESS by TCRdb, which kept in-frame rearrangements only. Such tables lose some clones; where checked, under half of the loss comes from unresolved V genes, and the rest has no known cause. V and J calls plus clone size are reproduced from that table; the DNA served to infer D and trimming. The sample table holds around 60,000 clones, of which roughly 80% were seen once. Roughly 9% of the sample is taken by the ten largest.

Results and caveats for the whole study, not just this receptor: PBMC samples for TCRB deep sequencing were selected based on availability. No apparent relationship was observed between pseudoprogression and alterations in the top peripheral T cell clonotypes detected by TCRB sequencing. It was noted by the authors that analyses of patient blood samples could not be reproduced owing to sample limitations. Across multiple MHC alleles, vaccine-induced immune responses were seen in around 93% of patients.

Concerning this clone itself: The specificity of this receptor is unknown. Per-base quality was not reported, and no clone a single base away is much larger than it.

CDR1 and CDR2, per the germline V gene, are SGHTA and FQGTGA. From cysteine to phenylalanine, the CDR3 is 17 amino acids long. Only the CDR3 DNA is retained, 51 bases long and in frame from the first base. Clipping removes 5 bases from V and 5 bases from J, with 17 as the unmatched junction base count. The sequenced sample was PBMCs, obtained from a glioma patient whose treatment included an IDH1 peptide vaccine. The TCR was taken from a woman between 45 and 60 years old with glioma. This sequence uses TRBV7-3 and TRBJ1-1, with 7 bases in between that match TRBD1. CDR3 loop: CASSQRTLDRKGTEAFF. The DNA sequence is as follows: TGTGCCAGCAGCCAACGTACACTGGACAGGAAGGGGACTGAAGCTTTCTTT.